The 8 T cell receptor beta chains presented below share a single source sample, sequenced in a study of T cell repertoires and HLA-DP antigens. Profiling relied on immunoSEQ multiplex PCR, and the TCRdb table lists in-frame clones only, not all of them. Counted here are some 120,000 clones, over 90% occurring once; the ten biggest clones make up approximately 0.25%. No antigen has been identified for these receptors. Sample: CD4+ T cells from PBMCs. These receptor sequences come from a woman younger than 30 in good health and CMV-seronegative.

The J gene is TRBJ1-6, the V gene TRBV7-2; no clear D gene. Trimming left V 3 bases short and J 7 bases short, with 4 bases between. From germline, CDR1 is SGHTA and CDR2 FQGNSA. This CDR3 spans 12 amino acids. The CDR3 DNA follows: TGTGCCAGCAGCTTTATCAATTCACCCCTCCACTTT. Translating gives CASSFINSPLHF. Full variable domain (rest looked up from reference TRBV7-2 and TRBJ1-6): GAGVSQSPSNKVTEKGKDVELRCDPISGHTALYWYRQSLGQGLEFLIYFQGNSAPDKSGLPSDRFSAERTGGSVSTLTIQRTQQEDSAVYLCASSFINSPLHFGNGTRLTVT.

This clone has just a few counts. This chain joins TRBV7-9 and TRBJ1-1, with D possibly matching TRBD1 (6 bases). Germline CDR1 and CDR2: SEHNR and FQNEAQ (reference sequence). Between the trimmed V and J ends, which lost 1 base and 10 bases, there was a span of 10 bases. CDR3 length: 12 residues. This CDR3 reads CASSLEQGVAFF. The CDR3 region has the DNA TGTGCCAGCAGCTTAGAACAGGGTGTAGCTTTCTTT.

J is TRBJ2-7 and V is TRBV27, with 7 bases identical to TRBD2. Unmatched junction bases numbered 11, after V lost 5 bases and J lost 4 bases. The CDR3 runs to 15 residues. Per the germline V gene, CDR1 is MNHEY and CDR2 is SMNVEV (reference sequence). Here the CDR3 reads CASSPWGGGGYEQYF. The CDR3 DNA reads TGTGCCAGCAGTCCCTGGGGGGGAGGTGGTTACGAGCAGTACTTC.

The V gene is TRBV6-1, the J gene TRBJ2-3; perhaps TRBD1 as D (5 bases). The CDR3 is 15 residues long. The V end lost 6 bases, the J end lost 0 bases, and 13 bases lay between the germline ends. Germline V gene data show CDR1 as MNHNS and CDR2 as SASEGT. CDR3 bases: TGTGCCAGCAGGCCCACAGGATACAGCACAGATACGCAGTATTTT. It specifies CASRPTGYSTDTQYF.

J is TRBJ2-3 and V is TRBV2, with 8 bases matching TRBD2. Germline CDR1 is SNHLY and CDR2 is FYNNEI. V trimming: 7 bases; J trimming: 5 bases; junction bases outside the gene matches: 8. The CDR3 loop spans 14 amino acids. The CDR3 sequence is CASNTGGLVDTQYF. For the CDR3, the DNA is TGTGCCAGCAATACGGGGGGGCTGGTAGATACGCAGTATTTT.

The V gene is TRBV11-2, the J gene TRBJ2-1, with D perhaps matching TRBD2 (6 bases). This CDR3 contains 15 residues. CDR1 and CDR2 (germline): SGHAT, FQNNGV. V was cut by 5 bases and J by 0 bases, with 11 bases left in between. The CDR3 coding sequence is TGTGCCAGCAGCCCGGGGGAGACCTCCTACAATGAGCAGTTCTTC. Its protein is CASSPGETSYNEQFF.

The chain combines TRBV5-6 with TRBJ1-5, with D uncertain. This CDR3 region has 16 residues. The germline CDR1 and CDR2 sequences are SGHDT and YYEEEE. V lost 6 bases, J lost 0 bases, and 16 bases lay in between. CDR3 coding DNA: TGTGCCAGCACCTTACGACGGGAAGATAGCAATCAGCCCCAGCATTTT. It yields the protein CASTLRREDSNQPQHF.

The chain uses TRBV2 and TRBJ1-5; 8 bases align to TRBD1. Germline V gene data show CDR1 as SNHLY and CDR2 as FYNNEI. Losses at the gene ends were 9 bases for V and 4 bases for J; bases not matched to a gene: 8. The CDR3 length is 14 residues. The CDR3, as DNA: TGTGCCAGTAATACAGGGGGTTTTAATCAGCCCCAGCATTTT. Amino acids: CASNTGGFNQPQHF.